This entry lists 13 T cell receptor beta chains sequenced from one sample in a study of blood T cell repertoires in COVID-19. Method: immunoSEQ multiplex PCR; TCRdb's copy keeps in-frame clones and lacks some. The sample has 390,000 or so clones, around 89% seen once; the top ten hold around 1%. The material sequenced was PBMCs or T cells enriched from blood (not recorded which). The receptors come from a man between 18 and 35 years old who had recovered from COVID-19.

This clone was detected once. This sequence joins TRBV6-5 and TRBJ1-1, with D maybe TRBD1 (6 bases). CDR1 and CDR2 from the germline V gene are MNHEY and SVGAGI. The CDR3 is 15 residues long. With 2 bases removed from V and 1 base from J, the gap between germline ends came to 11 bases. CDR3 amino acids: CASSYGTPGNTEAFF. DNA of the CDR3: TGTGCCAGCAGTTACGGGACACCTGGGAACACTGAAGCTTTCTTT.

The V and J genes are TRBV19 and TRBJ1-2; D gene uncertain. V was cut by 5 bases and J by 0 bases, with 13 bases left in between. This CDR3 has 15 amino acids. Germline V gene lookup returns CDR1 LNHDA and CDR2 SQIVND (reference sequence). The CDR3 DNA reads TGTGCCAGTAGTCGTCGGGAGTCCCCTAACTATGGCTACACCTTC. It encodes CASSRRESPNYGYTF.

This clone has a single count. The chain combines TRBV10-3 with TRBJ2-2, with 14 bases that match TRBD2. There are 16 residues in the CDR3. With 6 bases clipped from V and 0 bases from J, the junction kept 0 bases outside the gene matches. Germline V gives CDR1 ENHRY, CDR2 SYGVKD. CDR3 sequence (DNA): TGTGCCATCAGGGGACTAGCGGGAGCGAACACCGGGGAGCTGTTTTTT. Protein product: CAIRGLAGANTGELFF.

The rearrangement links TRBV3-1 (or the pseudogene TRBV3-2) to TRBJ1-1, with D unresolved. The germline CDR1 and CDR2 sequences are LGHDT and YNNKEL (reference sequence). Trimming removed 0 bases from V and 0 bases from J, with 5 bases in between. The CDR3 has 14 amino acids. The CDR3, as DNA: TGTGCCAGCAGCCAAGATCATTTGAACACTGAAGCTTTCTTT. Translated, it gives CASSQDHLNTEAFF.

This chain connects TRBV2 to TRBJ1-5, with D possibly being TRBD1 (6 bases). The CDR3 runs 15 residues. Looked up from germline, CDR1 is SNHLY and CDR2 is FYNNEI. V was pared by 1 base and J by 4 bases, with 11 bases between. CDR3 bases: TGTGCCAGCAGTGAAGAGGGGGGGGCAAATCAGCCCCAGCATTTT. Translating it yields CASSEEGGANQPQHF. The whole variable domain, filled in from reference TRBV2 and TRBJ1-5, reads EPEVTQTPSHQVTQMGQEVILRCVPISNHLYFYWYRQILGQKVEFLVSFYNNEISEKSEIFDDQFSVERPDGSNFTLKIRSTKLEDSAMYFCASSEEGGANQPQHFGDGTRLSIL.

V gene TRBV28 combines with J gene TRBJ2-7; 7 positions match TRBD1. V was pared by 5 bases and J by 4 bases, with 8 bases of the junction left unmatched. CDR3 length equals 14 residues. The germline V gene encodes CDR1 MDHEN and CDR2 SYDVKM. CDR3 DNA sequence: TGTGCCAGCAGTCCAGGGGGAGTAGGGTACGAGCAGTACTTC. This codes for CASSPGGVGYEQYF.

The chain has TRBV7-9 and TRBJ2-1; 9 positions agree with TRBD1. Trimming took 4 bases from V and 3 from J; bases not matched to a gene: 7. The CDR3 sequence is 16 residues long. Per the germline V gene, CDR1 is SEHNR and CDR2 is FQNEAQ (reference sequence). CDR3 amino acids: CASSWGGQGIYNEQFF. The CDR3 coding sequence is TGTGCCAGCAGCTGGGGTGGACAGGGGATCTACAATGAGCAGTTCTTC.

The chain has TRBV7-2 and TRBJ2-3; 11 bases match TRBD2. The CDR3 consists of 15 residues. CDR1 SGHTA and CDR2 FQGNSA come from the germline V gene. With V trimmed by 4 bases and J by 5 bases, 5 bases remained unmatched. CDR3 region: CASSSSGLAGDTQYF. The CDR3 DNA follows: TGTGCCAGCAGCTCATCCGGACTAGCGGGAGATACGCAGTATTTT. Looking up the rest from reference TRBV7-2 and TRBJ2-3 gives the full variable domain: GAGVSQSPSNKVTEKGKDVELRCDPISGHTALYWYRQSLGQGLEFLIYFQGNSAPDKSGLPSDRFSAERTGGSVSTLTIQRTQQEDSAVYLCASSSSGLAGDTQYFGPGTRLTVL.

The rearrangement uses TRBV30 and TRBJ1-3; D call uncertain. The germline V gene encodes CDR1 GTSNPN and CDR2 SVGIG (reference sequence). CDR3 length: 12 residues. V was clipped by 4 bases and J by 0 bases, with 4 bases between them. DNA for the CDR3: TGTGCCTGGACCGGCTCTGGAAACACCATATATTTT. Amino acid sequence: CAWTGSGNTIYF.

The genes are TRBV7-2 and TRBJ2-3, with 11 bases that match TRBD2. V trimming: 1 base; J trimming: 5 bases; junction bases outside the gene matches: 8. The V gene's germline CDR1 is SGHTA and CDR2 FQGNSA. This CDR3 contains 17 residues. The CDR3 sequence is CASSLEIAGGPKDTQYF. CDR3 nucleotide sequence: TGTGCCAGCAGCTTAGAAATAGCGGGGGGGCCAAAAGATACGCAGTATTTT. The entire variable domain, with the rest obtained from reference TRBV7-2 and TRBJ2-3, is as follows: GAGVSQSPSNKVTEKGKDVELRCDPISGHTALYWYRQSLGQGLEFLIYFQGNSAPDKSGLPSDRFSAERTGGSVSTLTIQRTQQEDSAVYLCASSLEIAGGPKDTQYFGPGTRLTVL.

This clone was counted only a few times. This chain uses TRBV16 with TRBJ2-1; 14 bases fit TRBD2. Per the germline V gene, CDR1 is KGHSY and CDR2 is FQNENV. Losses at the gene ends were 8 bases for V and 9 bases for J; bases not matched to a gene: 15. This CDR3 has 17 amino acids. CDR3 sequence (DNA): TGTGCCAGCGAGAGCCGGGGACTAGCGGGAGTGCAGGGTGAGCAGTTCTTC. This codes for CASESRGLAGVQGEQFF.

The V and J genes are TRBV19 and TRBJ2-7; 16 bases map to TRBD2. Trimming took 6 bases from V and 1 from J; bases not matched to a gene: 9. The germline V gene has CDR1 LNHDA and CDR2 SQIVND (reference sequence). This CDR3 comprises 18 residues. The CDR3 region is CASRGLAGGSEKSYEQYF. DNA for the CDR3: TGTGCCAGTAGGGGACTAGCGGGAGGGTCTGAGAAATCCTACGAGCAGTACTTC. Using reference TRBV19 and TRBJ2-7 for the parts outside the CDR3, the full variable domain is DGGITQSPKYLFRKEGQNVTLSCEQNLNHDAMYWYRQDPGQGLRLIYYSQIVNDFQKGDIAEGYSVSREKKESFPLTVTSAQKNPTAFYLCASRGLAGGSEKSYEQYFGPGTRLTVT.

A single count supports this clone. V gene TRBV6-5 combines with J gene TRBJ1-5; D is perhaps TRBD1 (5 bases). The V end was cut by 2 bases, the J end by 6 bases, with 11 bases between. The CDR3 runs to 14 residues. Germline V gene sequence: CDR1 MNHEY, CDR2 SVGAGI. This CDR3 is CASSYAGQGQPQHF. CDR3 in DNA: TGTGCCAGCAGTTACGCAGGGCAGGGTCAGCCCCAGCATTTT.